This T cell receptor (beta chain) was identified in a study of T cell changes during pregnancy in multiple sclerosis. This clone was counted between two and nine times. Libraries were prepared by immunoSEQ multiplex PCR; TCRdb keeps only in-frame clonotypes and omits some of them. The sample shows approximately 70,000 clones, about 92% of them seen only once. Per the germline V gene, CDR1 is MDHEN and CDR2 is SYDVKM. V lost 3 bases to trimming and J lost 1 base, with 15 bases between them. The CDR3 loop spans 16 amino acids. The TCR comes from a female donor in good health, enrolled as a control in a pregnancy study. This material consisted of peripheral blood, taken in the second trimester of pregnancy. This chain uses TRBV28 with TRBJ1-1; D is uncertain. The CDR3 protein is CASSFTGWVWNTEAFF. CDR3 nucleotide sequence: TGTGCCAGCAGTTTTACGGGGTGGGTGTGGAACACTGAAGCTTTCTTT.